The 32 T cell receptor beta chains given below trace back to one sample, sequenced in a study of CD8 T cells in Susac syndrome. Reverse transcription of 0.5 to 1 ug RNA was performed with random hexamers. TCRdb reprocessed the immunoSEQ multiplex PCR reads with MiXCR, giving one entry per CDR3 protein. Of approximately 150,000 distinct CDR3 sequences listed, just over 90% are singletons. Sequencing input: CD4+ T cells from PBMCs. The receptors stem from a human donor in good health.

This chain links TRBV20-1 with TRBJ2-1; TRBD1 agrees at 10 bases. The CDR3 runs to 14 residues. Germline-derived CDR1 and CDR2 are DFQATT and SNEGSKA (reference sequence). J was trimmed by 6 bases and V by 5 bases; bases with no gene match: 7. CDR3 in amino acids: CSALGQGFSNEQFF. CDR3 nucleotides: TGCAGTGCTCTGGGACAGGGGTTCAGCAATGAGCAGTTCTTC.

This chain connects TRBV6-2 or TRBV6-3 to TRBJ1-1; D is possibly TRBD1 (6 bases). There are 16 residues in the CDR3. V gave up 7 bases and J gave up 1 base, with 19 bases separating them. Germline-derived CDR1 and CDR2 are MNHEY and SVGEGT. The chain's CDR3 is CASNHPIQGWNTEAFF. CDR3 nucleotide sequence: TGTGCCAGCAATCACCCAATACAGGGATGGAACACTGAAGCTTTCTTT.

The rearrangement links TRBV6-6 to TRBJ2-7, with TRBD2 matching 7 bases. The CDR3 sequence is 15 residues long. Germline V gives CDR1 MNHNY, CDR2 SVGAGI (reference sequence). The V gene end was trimmed by 8 bases and the J gene end by 0 bases; junction bases not matched to a gene: 10. The CDR3 protein is CASGGGLAVSYEQYF. The CDR3 nucleotides read TGTGCCAGCGGGGGGGGACTTGCCGTCTCCTACGAGCAGTACTTC.

This chain uses TRBV10-3 with TRBJ2-1, with 7 bases aligning to TRBD1. Per germline, CDR1 ENHRY and CDR2 SYGVKD. Trimming at V came to 10 bases and at J to 3 bases, leaving 6 bases not matched to a gene. CDR3 size: 13 residues. The CDR3 here is CATAGTDYNEQFF. The CDR3 region has the DNA TGTGCCACCGCCGGGACAGACTACAATGAGCAGTTCTTC.

This clonotype occurred once. The CDR3 reads CSVIATGETQYF. The CDR3 bases are TGCAGCGTTATCGCTACGGGGGAGACCCAGTACTTC. V gene TRBV29-1 combines with J gene TRBJ2-5; the D gene is possibly TRBD2 (5 bases). This CDR3 has 12 residues. Germline V gives CDR1 SQVTM, CDR2 ANQGSEA. The V end lost 5 bases, the J end lost 5 bases, and 12 bases lay between the germline ends.

This clonotype was detected only a few times. This rearrangement joins TRBV9 to TRBJ2-3, with unresolved D. The CDR3 has 13 amino acids. Trimming took off 0 bases at V and 1 base at J, with 3 bases between the two ends. In germline, CDR1 is SGDLS, CDR2 YYNGEE. CDR3 region: CASSVEGTDTQYF. The CDR3 nucleotides are TGTGCCAGCAGCGTAGAGGGCACAGATACGCAGTATTTT. Full variable domain (rest looked up from reference TRBV9 and TRBJ2-3): DSGVTQTPKHLITATGQRVTLRCSPRSGDLSVYWYQQSLDQGLQFLIQYYNGEERAKGNILERFSAQQFPDLHSELNLSSLELGDSALYFCASSVEGTDTQYFGPGTRLTVL.

The J gene is TRBJ1-1, the V gene TRBV19, with D unresolved. The CDR3 consists of 14 residues. Germline CDR1 is LNHDA and CDR2 is SQIVND (reference sequence). Trimming took 3 bases from V and 4 from J, leaving 12 bases between them. CDR3 amino acids: CASSIDGWSTEAFF. CDR3 coding DNA: TGTGCCAGTAGTATTGATGGATGGAGCACTGAAGCTTTCTTT.

The chain uses TRBV20-1 and TRBJ1-6, with D uncertain. CDR3 length: 15 amino acids. The germline V gene encodes CDR1 DFQATT and CDR2 SNEGSKA (reference sequence). V gave up 4 bases and J gave up 1 base, with 11 bases separating them. CDR3 region: CSATDVRSYNSPLHF. The CDR3, as DNA: TGCAGTGCTACCGACGTACGGTCCTATAATTCACCCCTCCACTTT.

This sequence joins TRBV30 and TRBJ2-6; TRBD1 might be the D (6 bases). The germline CDR1 and CDR2 sequences are GTSNPN and SVGIG (reference sequence). V was shortened by 8 bases and J by 0 bases, with 17 bases between the two germline ends. CDR3 length: 16 amino acids. CDR3 in amino acids: CARRGSRGSGANVLTF. The DNA for the CDR3 is TGTGCCCGAAGAGGGTCCAGGGGCTCTGGGGCCAACGTCCTGACTTTC.

The J gene is TRBJ1-4, the V gene TRBV5-1; the D is unclear. Germline V CDR1 and CDR2: SGHRS, YFSETQ. This CDR3 contains 16 residues. The V end was cut by 0 bases, the J end by 0 bases, with 9 bases between. The chain's CDR3 is CASSLGVDSTNEKLFF. The CDR3 coding sequence is TGCGCCAGCAGCTTGGGGGTTGATTCAACTAATGAAAAACTGTTTTTT.

V gene TRBV5-4 combines with J gene TRBJ1-2, with D perhaps TRBD1 (6 bases). CDR3 length equals 13 residues. Germline CDR1 SGHNT, CDR2 YYREEE (reference sequence). The V gene lost 4 bases and the J gene lost 8 bases, with 15 bases spanning the gap. CDR3 loop: CASSVQGPGGYTF. The CDR3 DNA reads as TGTGCCAGCAGCGTACAGGGACCAGGGGGCTACACCTTC.

V gene TRBV6-5 combines with J gene TRBJ2-2; 9 bases agree with TRBD1. Trimming at V came to 1 base and at J to 4 bases, leaving 7 bases not matched to a gene. Germline CDR1 and CDR2: MNHEY and SVGAGI. The CDR3 is 17 residues long. CDR3 in amino acids: CASSYLGQGRSTGELFF. CDR3 DNA sequence: TGTGCCAGCAGTTACTTAGGACAGGGGCGGAGCACCGGGGAGCTGTTTTTT.

The chain employs TRBV20-1 and TRBJ1-1; D is unresolved. CDR3 size: 15 residues. V was shortened by 5 bases and J by 0 bases, with 16 bases between the two germline ends. CDR1 is DFQATT, CDR2 SNEGSKA, per germline (reference sequence). The CDR3 here is CSAPPATTMNTEAFF. The CDR3 DNA follows: TGCAGTGCTCCACCAGCGACAACAATGAACACTGAAGCTTTCTTT.

The chain uses TRBV30 and TRBJ2-1, with TRBD2 identical over 14 bases. This CDR3 contains 15 residues. V gave up 5 bases and J gave up 7 bases; unmatched junction bases: 7. From germline, CDR1 is GTSNPN and CDR2 SVGIG (reference sequence). CDR3 protein: CAWSGLAGAMNEQFF. CDR3 DNA: TGTGCCTGGTCGGGACTAGCGGGGGCCATGAATGAGCAGTTCTTC. Combining the CDR3 with reference TRBV30 and TRBJ2-1 gives the whole variable domain SQTIHQWPATLVQPVGSPLSLECTVEGTSNPNLYWYRQAAGRGLQLLFYSVGIGQISSEVPQNLSASRPQDRQFILSSKKLLLSDSGFYLCAWSGLAGAMNEQFFGPGTRLTVL.

In this sample, this clonotype turned up once. The genes are TRBV20-1 and TRBJ2-3; 10 positions match TRBD1. V trimming: 5 bases; J trimming: 4 bases; junction bases outside the gene matches: 0. In germline, CDR1 is DFQATT, CDR2 SNEGSKA (reference sequence). The CDR3 is made up of 12 amino acids. The CDR3 DNA sequence: TGCAGTGCTGGGACAGGGGCAGATACGCAGTATTTT. It is translated as CSAGTGADTQYF.

The chain is built from TRBV29-1 and TRBJ2-5; possibly TRBD1 for D (5 bases). V was clipped by 3 bases and J by 5 bases, with 10 bases between them. The germline V gene encodes CDR1 SQVTM and CDR2 ANQGSEA. This CDR3 contains 12 residues. Here the CDR3 DNA reads TGCAGCGTTGAGCAGGGTTCGGAGACCCAGTACTTC. It encodes CSVEQGSETQYF. The full variable domain, with the rest looked up from reference TRBV29-1 and TRBJ2-5, is SAVISQKPSRDICQRGTSLTIQCQVDSQVTMMFWYRQQPGQSLTLIATANQGSEATYESGFVIDKFPISRPNLTFSTLTVSNMSPEDSSIYLCSVEQGSETQYFGPGTRLLVL.

The V gene is TRBV3-1, the J gene TRBJ2-5; tentatively, D is TRBD2 (6 bases). The germline CDR1 and CDR2 sequences are LGHDT and YNNKEL (reference sequence). The CDR3 totals 16 residues. With 4 bases removed from V and 2 bases from J, the gap between germline ends came to 17 bases. CDR3 residues: CASSLLGGEDQETQYF. For the CDR3, the DNA is TGTGCCAGCAGCCTTTTGGGGGGAGAGGATCAAGAGACCCAGTACTTC.

The gene calls are TRBV6-5 and TRBJ2-1; possibly TRBD2 for D (5 bases). CDR3 length equals 14 residues. In germline, CDR1 is MNHEY, CDR2 SVGAGI. Between the trimmed V and J ends, which lost 7 bases and 1 base, there was a span of 11 bases. In DNA form, the CDR3 reads TGTGCCAGCACCCCGGACTTATCCTACAATGAGCAGTTCTTC. It yields the protein CASTPDLSYNEQFF.

The J gene is TRBJ1-1, the V gene TRBV7-2; 9 bases fit TRBD1. From germline, CDR1 is SGHTA and CDR2 FQGNSA. The V segment lost 5 bases and the J segment 0 bases; nucleotides outside the gene matches: 4. There are 15 residues in the CDR3. The CDR3 protein is CASSRQGGLNTEAFF. DNA of the CDR3: TGTGCCAGCAGCAGACAGGGGGGATTGAACACTGAAGCTTTCTTT.

This clonotype occurred once. This sequence joins TRBV4-1 and TRBJ2-5, with D unclear. V lost 1 base and J lost 3, with 6 bases in between. The length of the CDR3 is 13 residues. Germline V CDR1 and CDR2: MGHRA, YSYEKL. The CDR3 loop reads CASSQGQKETQYF. The CDR3 bases are TGCGCCAGCAGCCAAGGGCAGAAAGAGACCCAGTACTTC.

V is TRBV20-1 and J is TRBJ2-5, with TRBD1 matching 8 bases. Per germline, CDR1 DFQATT and CDR2 SNEGSKA (reference sequence). Unmatched junction bases numbered 17, after V lost 2 bases and J lost 9 bases. The CDR3 runs to 16 residues. CDR3 amino acids: CSARTTGALSVGAQYF. In DNA, the CDR3 is TGCAGTGCTAGAACGACAGGGGCCCTCAGTGTCGGGGCCCAGTACTTC.

The J gene is TRBJ1-2, the V gene TRBV2; maybe TRBD1 (5 bases). CDR1 is SNHLY and CDR2 is FYNNEI in the germline V gene. Deletions cut 4 bases from V and 6 bases from J, with 12 bases between. The CDR3 has 13 amino acids. The CDR3 loop is CASSVRAGDGYTF. CDR3 coding DNA: TGTGCCAGCAGTGTCAGGGCGGGCGATGGCTACACCTTC.

The V call is TRBV19, the J call TRBJ2-6; D uncertain. This CDR3 is built from 16 residues. Germline values: CDR1 LNHDA, CDR2 SQIVND (reference sequence). The V end was cut by 0 bases, the J end by 1 base, with 7 bases between. Here the CDR3 DNA reads TGTGCCAGTAGTATAGATCAAAGGTCTGGGGCCAACGTCCTGACTTTC. Translating gives CASSIDQRSGANVLTF.

This chain connects TRBV6-5 to TRBJ2-5, with a weak D call TRBD1 (6 bases). The V and J ends lost 5 bases and 1 base respectively, with 11 bases between them. The length of the CDR3 is 14 residues. Per germline, CDR1 MNHEY and CDR2 SVGAGI. The CDR3 nucleotides read TGTGCCAGCAGTATACAGGGACCCCAAGAGACCCAGTACTTC. Protein: CASSIQGPQETQYF.

The genes are TRBV2 and TRBJ2-7, with 9 nucleotides matching TRBD1. The V gene's germline CDR1 is SNHLY and CDR2 FYNNEI. The CDR3 is made up of 13 amino acids. The ends lost 10 bases at V and 1 base at J; junction bases unmatched: 5. CDR3 coding DNA: TGTGCCACTTCCGGGACAGGGTCCTACGAGCAGTACTTC. Protein product: CATSGTGSYEQYF.

The rearrangement joins TRBV3-1 to TRBJ1-1, with 8 bases aligning to TRBD1. Germline V CDR1 and CDR2: LGHDT, YNNKEL (reference sequence). Trimming at V came to 4 bases and at J to 3 bases, leaving 4 bases not matched to a gene. The CDR3 length is 14 residues. The CDR3 sequence is CASSRGQVDTEAFF. The CDR3, as DNA: TGTGCCAGCAGCCGGGGACAGGTGGACACTGAAGCTTTCTTT.

The V and J genes are TRBV30 and TRBJ1-2; D is uncertain. The V gene lost 1 base and the J gene lost 2 bases, with 8 bases spanning the gap. The germline V gene encodes CDR1 GTSNPN and CDR2 SVGIG (reference sequence). This CDR3 spans 13 amino acids. The CDR3 reads CAWSDRRNYGYTF. CDR3 coding DNA: TGTGCCTGGAGTGACAGAAGAAACTATGGCTACACCTTC. Looking up the rest from reference TRBV30 and TRBJ1-2 gives the full variable domain: SQTIHQWPATLVQPVGSPLSLECTVEGTSNPNLYWYRQAAGRGLQLLFYSVGIGQISSEVPQNLSASRPQDRQFILSSKKLLLSDSGFYLCAWSDRRNYGYTFGSGTRLTVV.

This rearrangement joins TRBV5-1 to TRBJ1-4, with D maybe TRBD1 (5 bases). Germline loops: CDR1 SGHRS, CDR2 YFSETQ. V lost 1 base and J 4 bases, leaving 8 bases between the germline ends. The CDR3 length is 14 residues. The CDR3 region has the DNA TGCGCCAGCAGCTTGACGGGACGTAATGAAAAACTGTTTTTT. It translates to CASSLTGRNEKLFF.

The chain recombines TRBV6-6 with TRBJ2-2; D not resolved. V was shortened by 6 bases and J by 6 bases, with 14 bases between the two germline ends. Germline CDR1 MNHNY, CDR2 SVGAGI (reference sequence). This CDR3 contains 14 residues. In DNA, the CDR3 is TGTGCCAGCAGGCGACCGGGTCCCGCCGGGGAGCTGTTTTTT. It is translated as CASRRPGPAGELFF.

DNA of the CDR3: TGTGCCAGCAGTGAACCGGAGAGAACTGAAGCTTTCTTT. Translating gives CASSEPERTEAFF. The chain has TRBV6-1 and TRBJ1-1, with D uncertain. Trimming left V 2 bases short and J 5 bases short, with 9 bases between. Germline CDR1 MNHNS, CDR2 SASEGT. There are 13 residues in the CDR3.

The chain carries TRBV18 and TRBJ2-7; D is tentatively TRBD1 or TRBD2 (7 bases each). The CDR3 consists of 15 residues. Germline V lookup: CDR1 KGHSH, CDR2 LQKENI. Trimming took off 5 bases at V and 2 bases at J, with 16 bases between the two ends. Here the CDR3 DNA reads TGTGCCAGCTCAATGCGACAGGGAGGGACCTACGAGCAGTACTTC. Translated, it gives CASSMRQGGTYEQYF.

This clonotype was observed once. The rearrangement uses TRBV5-6 and TRBJ2-7; 9 positions agree with TRBD1. Trimming took 4 bases from V and 7 from J; bases not matched to a gene: 9. The germline V gene encodes CDR1 SGHDT and CDR2 YYEEEE. The CDR3 is 14 residues long. Written as DNA, the CDR3 is TGTGCCAGCAGCCCCTGGGACAGGGAAGGAGAGCAGTACTTC. It specifies CASSPWDREGEQYF.